This T cell receptor beta chain was captured by sequencing in a study of T cell changes during pregnancy in multiple sclerosis. CDR1 is KGHSH, CDR2 LQKENI, per germline. The germline V and J ends were trimmed by 4 bases and 1 base, with 10 bases remaining between them. CDR3 length: 14 residues. Data came from immunoSEQ multiplex PCR; TCRdb stores just in-frame clones and leaves some out. The table lists 90,000 to 100,000 clones, approximately 94% of them singletons. The chain carries TRBV18 and TRBJ1-1; a weak D match, TRBD1 (6 bases). This specimen was peripheral blood, taken in the third trimester of pregnancy. The TCR originated in a female donor with multiple sclerosis, enrolled in a pregnancy study. In nucleotides, the CDR3 is TGTGCCAGCTCACTTGAACAGGGGAACACTGAAGCTTTCTTT. It yields the protein CASSLEQGNTEAFF.